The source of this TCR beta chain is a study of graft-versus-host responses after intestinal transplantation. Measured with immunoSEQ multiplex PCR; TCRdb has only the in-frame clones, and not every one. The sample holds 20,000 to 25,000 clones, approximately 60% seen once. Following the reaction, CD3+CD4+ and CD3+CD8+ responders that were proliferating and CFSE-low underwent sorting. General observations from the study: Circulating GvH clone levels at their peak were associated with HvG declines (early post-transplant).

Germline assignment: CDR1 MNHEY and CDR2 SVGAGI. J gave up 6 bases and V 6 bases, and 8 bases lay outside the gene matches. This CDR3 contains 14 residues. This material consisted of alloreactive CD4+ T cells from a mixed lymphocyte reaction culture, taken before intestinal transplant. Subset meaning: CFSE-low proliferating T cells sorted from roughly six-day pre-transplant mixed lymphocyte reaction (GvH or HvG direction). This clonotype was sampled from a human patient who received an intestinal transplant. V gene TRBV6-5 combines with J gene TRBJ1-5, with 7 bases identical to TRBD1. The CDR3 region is CASRSTAGGQPQHF. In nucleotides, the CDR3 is TGTGCCAGCAGGTCGACGGCAGGGGGTCAGCCCCAGCATTTT.